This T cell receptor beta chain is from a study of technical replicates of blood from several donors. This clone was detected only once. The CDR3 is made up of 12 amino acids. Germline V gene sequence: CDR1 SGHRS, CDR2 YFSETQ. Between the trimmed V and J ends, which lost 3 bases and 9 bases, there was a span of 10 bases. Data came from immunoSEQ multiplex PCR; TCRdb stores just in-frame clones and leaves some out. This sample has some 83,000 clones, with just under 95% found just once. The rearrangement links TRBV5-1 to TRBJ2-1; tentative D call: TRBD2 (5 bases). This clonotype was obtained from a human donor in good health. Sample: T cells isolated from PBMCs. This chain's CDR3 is CASSSLLGEQFF. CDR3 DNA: TGCGCCAGCAGCTCTCTACTAGGTGAGCAGTTCTTC.